This T cell receptor beta chain was recorded in a study of STAT3 mutations in large granular lymphocyte leukemia. Study findings and constraints: Every T-cell large granular lymphocyte leukemia patient had at least one immunodominant TCR beta clonotype. Some patients had dominant TCR clones larger than their STAT3 mutant burden.

Concerning this clone: Its antigen is as yet unknown.

Profiling relied on immunoSEQ multiplex PCR, and the TCRdb table lists in-frame clones only, not all of them. The sample includes about 3,800 clones, about three fifths of them seen just once. The CDR3 has 13 amino acids. Germline CDR1 MNHEY, CDR2 SMNVEV (reference sequence). The V segment lost 5 bases and the J segment 13 bases; nucleotides outside the gene matches: 11. The clonotype was recovered from a man aged 60 to 69 with T-cell large granular lymphocyte leukemia. Some clones in this sample may be carry-over from other donors' samples. This rearrangement joins TRBV27 to TRBJ2-1, with 7 bases matching TRBD1. The sequencing input was peripheral blood mononuclear cells. The CDR3 DNA is TGTGCCAGCAGTCATCGGGGCGCAGGGGGTCAGTTCTTC. Protein sequence: CASSHRGAGGQFF.